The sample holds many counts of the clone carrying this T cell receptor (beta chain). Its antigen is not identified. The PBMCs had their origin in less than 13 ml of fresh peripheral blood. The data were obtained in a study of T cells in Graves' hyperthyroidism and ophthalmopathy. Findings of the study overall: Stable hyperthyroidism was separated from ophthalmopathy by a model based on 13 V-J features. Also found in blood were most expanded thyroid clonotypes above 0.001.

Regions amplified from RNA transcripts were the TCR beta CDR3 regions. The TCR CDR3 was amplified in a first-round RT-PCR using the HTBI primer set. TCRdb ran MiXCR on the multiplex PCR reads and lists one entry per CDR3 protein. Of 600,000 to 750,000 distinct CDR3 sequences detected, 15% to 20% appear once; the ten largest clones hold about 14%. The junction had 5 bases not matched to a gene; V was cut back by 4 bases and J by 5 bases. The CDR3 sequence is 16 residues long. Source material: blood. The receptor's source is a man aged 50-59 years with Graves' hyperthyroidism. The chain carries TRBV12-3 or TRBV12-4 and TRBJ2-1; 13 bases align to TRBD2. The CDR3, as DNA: TGTGCCAGCAGTTCCAGACTAGCGGGAGGACACAATGAGCAGTTCTTC. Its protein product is CASSSRLAGGHNEQFF.